This T cell receptor beta chain was observed in a study of blood T cell repertoires in COVID-19. Turning to the study itself: The analysed material was cDNA or gDNA that came from T cells, B-cell-depleted T cells, or PBMCs.

CDR1 is SQVTM, CDR2 ANQGSEA, per germline. The ends lost 5 bases at V and 8 bases at J; junction bases unmatched: 7. There are 12 residues in the CDR3. The repertoire was sequenced with immunoSEQ multiplex PCR; TCRdb's copy has only in-frame clones and lacks some. In the table there are some 220,000 clones, 80% to 90% of which are singletons. This clone was picked up one time. The chain couples TRBV29-1 to TRBJ1-1, with TRBD1 matching over 8 bases. The source of this sequence is a woman aged 40-49 years with acute COVID-19. What was sequenced was PBMCs or T cells enriched from blood (not recorded which). The CDR3 coding sequence is TGCAGCGTTTCAGACAGGGGAACCGAAGCTTTCTTT. It codes for CSVSDRGTEAFF.